This TCR beta chain originates from a study of Ad26.COV2.S vaccination and SARS-CoV-2 variants. Across the whole study: In the study, Ad26.COV2.S was injected intramuscularly once, or twice 56 days apart.

Documented treatment: 19 received Ad26.COV2.S at low or high dose, single or two shots; about 5 received placebo; per-sample allocation not given. Day 63 following the first vaccine or placebo injection was when the samples were taken. The donor's status was that of an adult aged 18-55 years in Boston. Findings of the study overall: Non-spike TCR breadth showed similarity between vaccine and placebo recipients.

Profiling relied on immunoSEQ multiplex PCR, and the TCRdb table lists in-frame clones only, not all of them. The top ten hold 1.9% of the sample, which has roughly 400,000 clones, roughly 90% seen once. The CDR3 is made up of 15 amino acids. Germline assignment: CDR1 KGHDR and CDR2 SFDVKD. Unmatched junction bases numbered 3, after V lost 7 bases and J lost 1 base. Details on this clone: What it binds is unknown.

The V and J genes are TRBV24-1 and TRBJ2-2; TRBD1 matches 9 bases. The starting material was peripheral blood, obtained in a trial of Ad26.COV2.S vaccine versus placebo. This clonotype was obtained from a person between 18 and 65 years old who received the Ad26.COV2.S COVID-19 vaccine or a placebo. CDR3 in DNA: TGTGCCACCAGGCCGGGACAGGGGAACACCGGGGAGCTGTTTTTT. Amino acid sequence: CATRPGQGNTGELFF.